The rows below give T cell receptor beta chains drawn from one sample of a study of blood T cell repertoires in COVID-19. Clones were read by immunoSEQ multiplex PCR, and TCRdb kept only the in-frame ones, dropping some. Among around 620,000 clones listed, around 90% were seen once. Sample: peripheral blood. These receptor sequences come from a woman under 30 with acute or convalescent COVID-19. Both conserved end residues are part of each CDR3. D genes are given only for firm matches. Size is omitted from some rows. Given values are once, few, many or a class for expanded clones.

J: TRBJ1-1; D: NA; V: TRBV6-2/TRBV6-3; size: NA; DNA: TGTGCCAGCAGTTACCCAGGGTTATCTGAAGCTTTCTTT; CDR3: CASSYPGLSEAFF
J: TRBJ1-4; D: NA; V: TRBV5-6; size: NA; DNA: TGTGCCAGCAGCTCTACAGGGAACGAAAAACTGTTTTTT; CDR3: CASSSTGNEKLFF
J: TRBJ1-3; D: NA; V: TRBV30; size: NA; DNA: TGTGCCTGGAGTCCGGACACTGGAAACACCATATATTTT; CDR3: CAWSPDTGNTIYF
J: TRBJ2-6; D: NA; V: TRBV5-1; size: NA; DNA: TGCGCCAGCACGAGCGCTGGGGCCAACGTCCTGACTTTC; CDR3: CASTSAGANVLTF
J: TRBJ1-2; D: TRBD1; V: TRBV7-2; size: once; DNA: TGTGCCAGCAGCTCTCGGGACAGGGGGAACTATGGCTACACCTTC; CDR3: CASSSRDRGNYGYTF
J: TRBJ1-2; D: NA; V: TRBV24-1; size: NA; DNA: TGTGCCACCAGTGACCCCGGACAGAATGGCTACACCTTC; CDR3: CATSDPGQNGYTF
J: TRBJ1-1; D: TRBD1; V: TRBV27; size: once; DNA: TGTGCCAGCAGTTTGAGAATGACAGGGCGGAACACTGAAGCTTTCTTT; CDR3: CASSLRMTGRNTEAFF
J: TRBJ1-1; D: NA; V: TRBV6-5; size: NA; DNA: TGTGCCAGCAGGGACAGCTTCTTCTCGAACACTGAAGCTTTCTTT; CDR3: CASRDSFFSNTEAFF
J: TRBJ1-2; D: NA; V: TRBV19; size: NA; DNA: TGTGCCAGTACCATGGGGGGGTTGAGCGGCTACACCTTC; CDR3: CASTMGGLSGYTF
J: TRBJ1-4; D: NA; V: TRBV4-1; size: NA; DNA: TGCGCCAGCAGCCAAGGTAGGGGGTTGAATGAAAAACTGTTTTTT; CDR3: CASSQGRGLNEKLFF
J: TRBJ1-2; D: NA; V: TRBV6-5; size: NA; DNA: TGTGCCAGCAGATCAACAGGAGCGACTTATGGCTACACCTTC; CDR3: CASRSTGATYGYTF
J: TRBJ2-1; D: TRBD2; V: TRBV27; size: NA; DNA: TGTGCCAGCACAGACGGGACTACCTACAATGAGCAGTTCTTC; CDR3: CASTDGTTYNEQFF
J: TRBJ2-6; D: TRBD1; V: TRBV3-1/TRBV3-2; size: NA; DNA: TGTGCCAGCAGCCAACGGGACAGGGGGCTACTGGGGGCCAACGTCCTGACTTTC; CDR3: CASSQRDRGLLGANVLTF
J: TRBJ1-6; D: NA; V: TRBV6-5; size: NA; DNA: TGTGCCAGCAGTTCTAAACAGAGCTCCTATAATTCACCCCTCCACTTT; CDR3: CASSSKQSSYNSPLHF
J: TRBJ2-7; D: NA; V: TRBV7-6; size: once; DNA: TGTGCCAGCAGCCCGATCGACAGCTACGAGCAGTACTTC; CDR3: CASSPIDSYEQYF
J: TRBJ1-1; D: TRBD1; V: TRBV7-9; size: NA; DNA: TGTGCCAGCACCGGGAGAGGGGGCGGTATCACTGAAGCTTTCTTT; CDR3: CASTGRGGGITEAFF
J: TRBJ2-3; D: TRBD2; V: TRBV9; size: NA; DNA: TGTGCCAGCAGCGCTGGACTAGCCCGTTTCGAAGATACGCAGTATTTT; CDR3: CASSAGLARFEDTQYF
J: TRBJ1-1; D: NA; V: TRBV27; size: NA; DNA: TGTGCCAGCAGCCGGCCGGGTATGAACACTGAAGCTTTCTTT; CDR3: CASSRPGMNTEAFF
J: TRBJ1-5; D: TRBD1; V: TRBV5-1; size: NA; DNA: TGCGCCACCCGGACAGGGCGTCATCAGCCCCAGCATTTT; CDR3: CATRTGRHQPQHF
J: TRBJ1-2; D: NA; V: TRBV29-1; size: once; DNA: TGCAGCGTTGAACAGGTAGATGGCTACACCTTC; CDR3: CSVEQVDGYTF
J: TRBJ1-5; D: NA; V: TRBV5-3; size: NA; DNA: TGTGCCAGAACGCAGGTTCGCAATCAGCCCCAGCATTTT; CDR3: CARTQVRNQPQHF
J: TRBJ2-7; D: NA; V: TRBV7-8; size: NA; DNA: TGTGCCAGCAGCCGAGGCAGGGCTTCAGCCTACGAGCAGTACTTC; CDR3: CASSRGRASAYEQYF
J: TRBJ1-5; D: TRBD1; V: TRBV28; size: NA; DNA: TGTGCCAGCAGTCGCCCGGACAGGGGGAAGGGTCAGCCCCAGCATTTT; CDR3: CASSRPDRGKGQPQHF
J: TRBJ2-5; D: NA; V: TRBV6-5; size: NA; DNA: TGTGCCAGCAGTTACTCGAAGGTGTCCCCTCCGGGGACCCAGTACTTC; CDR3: CASSYSKVSPPGTQYF
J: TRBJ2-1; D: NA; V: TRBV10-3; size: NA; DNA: TGTGCCATCAGTGAGTCGATGGCAGGTTACAATGAGCAGTTCTTC; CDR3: CAISESMAGYNEQFF
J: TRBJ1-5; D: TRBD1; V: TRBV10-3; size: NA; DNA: TGTGCCATCAGCCTACAGGGGAATCAGCCCCAGCATTTT; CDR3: CAISLQGNQPQHF
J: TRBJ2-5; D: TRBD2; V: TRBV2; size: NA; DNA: TGTGCCAGCAGATGGTCTAGCGGGGGGGCCAGGGAGACCCAGTACTTC; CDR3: CASRWSSGGARETQYF
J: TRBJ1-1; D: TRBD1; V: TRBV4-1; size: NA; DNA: TGCGCCAGCAGCCAAGGACAGGGGTCCACTGAAGCTTTCTTT; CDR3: CASSQGQGSTEAFF
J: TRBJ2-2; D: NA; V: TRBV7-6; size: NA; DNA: TGTGCCAGCAGCTCGCGGACAGAGGCACCCACCGGGGAGCTGTTTTTT; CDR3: CASSSRTEAPTGELFF
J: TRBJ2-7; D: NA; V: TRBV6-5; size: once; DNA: TGTGCCAGCCGGGCGGGCCAAGCCTACGAGCAGTACTTC; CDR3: CASRAGQAYEQYF
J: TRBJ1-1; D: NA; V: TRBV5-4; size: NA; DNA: TGTGCCAGCAGCTTGGAGCAGGGTTGGGGCACTGAAGCTTTCTTT; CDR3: CASSLEQGWGTEAFF
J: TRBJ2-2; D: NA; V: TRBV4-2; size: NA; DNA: TGTGCCAGCAGCCAAGAAAAGCAGGGGAACACCGGGGAGCTGTTTTTT; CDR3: CASSQEKQGNTGELFF
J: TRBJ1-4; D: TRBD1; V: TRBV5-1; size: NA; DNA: TGCGCCAGCAGCGGGGGGACAGGGGGCCTTGAAAAACTGTTTTTT; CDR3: CASSGGTGGLEKLFF
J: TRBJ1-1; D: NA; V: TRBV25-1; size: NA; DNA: TGTGCCAGCAGTGAATACCAAGCGGGTTTCGCTGAAGCTTTCTTT; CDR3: CASSEYQAGFAEAFF
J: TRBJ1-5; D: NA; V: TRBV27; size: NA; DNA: TGTGCCAGCAGCCTCTCCTTGTCTCAGCCCCAGCATTTT; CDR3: CASSLSLSQPQHF